This T cell receptor beta chain was captured by sequencing in a study of cytomegalovirus exposure and HLA in healthy donors listed by TCRdb under 2017. Some background on the complete study: An earlier analysis of several hundred of the donors reported about 280 Gb of sequence data and 95 million to 130 million unique TCR beta sequences obtained from roughly 180 million T cells. Approximately 330 gigabases of sequencing data and 70 million to 100 million unique TCR sequences made up an early release that covered some 640 HLA-typed donors. Of the 300 to 450 genotyped donors, 65% to 90% were placed in the genetic ancestry cluster associated with self-reported Caucasian donors. The study aimed to test whether cataloging public T cell receptors could reveal signatures of past pathogen exposure. The T cell repertoires of under 750 subjects were profiled by immunosequencing and related to cytomegalovirus serostatus. Along with the approximately 620-subject first cohort, a separate validation cohort of around 110 different subjects was used. The study combined high-throughput TCR immunosequencing, statistical association of individual TCRs with disease status, and machine learning to predict cytomegalovirus infection status. A later analysis re-analyzed previously published TCR beta repertoires from several hundred donors and added high-resolution HLA genotyping to study TCR occurrence patterns. Rather than using new phenotypic data, the later analysis identified candidate immune exposures from TCR beta sequences and from how often those sequences occurred across donors. In an earlier analysis of several hundred of the donors, high-throughput TCR beta sequencing was used to judge whether each TCR beta V gene segment behaved as functional or pseudogenic. Donor age, sex, ethnicity and CMV serostatus were compiled together with the repertoire data. In a later genetic analysis, genome-wide SNP genotypes for about 60% of the 666 donors were used, and that subset was treated as a discovery cohort. All discovery cohort repertoires had been generated on a single sequencing platform. HLA typing included class I and class II loci at four-digit resolution. Typing coverage differed by locus: A, B, C, DRB1 and DQB1 were typed in about 629-640 donors, DQA1 in 500 to 550, DPA1 in around 610, and DPB1 in approximately 450. Roughly 5 DR-DQ haplotypes were handled as single units for association and clustering because linkage in the cohort was strong. Among 300 to 450 genotyped donors of the cohort, an average of roughly 240,000 unique TCR beta nucleotide sequences were sequenced per donor, around 20% of them non-productive. General findings and caveats noted by the study authors: Approximately 16 rarely observed V segments, including chromosome 9 orphons, were excluded from the earlier analysis of about 610 of the donors because counts were too low. The authors suggested that the approach could potentially be generalized to other disease states and immunological phenotypes. In a later analysis, most CMV-associated TCR beta chains were found to appear HLA-restricted, with HLA associations seemingly driven largely by CMV exposure. A group of highly shared sequence variants was considered likely to be a technical artifact of the sequencing pipeline. Cytomegalovirus status was reported to be diagnosed by the classifier with high specificity and sensitivity in both the original and validation cohorts. The only immune exposure information available for the cohort was CMV serostatus. A later genetic analysis associated a missense DCLRE1C variant with V-gene and J-gene trimming of TCR beta chains, and an independent cohort replicated the association. The cohort was sequenced for TCR beta chains only, and without alpha or paired-chain data the features that could be detected were limited. In a later analysis, TCR association rates were found to vary across HLA loci, with the most associated TCRs seen for DRB1 alleles and the fewest for HLA-C alleles. In a later genetic analysis, fewer N-insertions in productive TCRs were reported among donors in an Asian-associated ancestry cluster than the roughly 700-donor mean. While some public TCRs were present in many individuals, most TCR sequences turned up only very rarely across donors. In an earlier analysis of around 600 of the donors, most TCR beta V segments were observed in productive rearrangements about 87% or about 30% of the time, broadly matching IMGT annotations. Compared with equally common non-associated chains, HLA-associated TCR beta chains in a later analysis were more clonally expanded and had lower generation probabilities. In the study, approximately 160 TCR beta chains were listed as associated with cytomegalovirus. Linkage disequilibrium might explain the correlated functional status among segregating V segments, but an unknown experimental factor could not be excluded. At a false discovery rate of 0.05, a later analysis linked some 18,000 TCR beta sequences to specific HLA alleles. Because HLA typing was missing for some donors at each locus, association tests included only the typed subset. A later analysis reported that several top co-occurrence clusters appeared linked to parvovirus B19, influenza, CMV and Epstein-Barr virus. When HLA alleles, especially DR and DQ, strongly co-occurred, attributing TCR associations to individual alleles was difficult. A further reported finding was that TCR beta sequences accurately predicted the HLA-A and HLA-B alleles for most subjects in the first cohort. A few of the identified cytomegalovirus-associated TCR beta chains were confirmed in vitro to be specific for cytomegalovirus antigens. Presence/absence analyses assumed roughly uniform sequencing depth across donors, an assumption that may not hold.

This clone was detected a few times. No cognate antigen has been identified for it. Within one base of it there is no much larger clone, and no base qualities were kept. In total, roughly 670 healthy bone marrow donors made up the cohort. At the time of sampling, all cohort members were nominally healthy, though unrecorded immune exposures were likely present. The donor was CMV seropositive and belonged to the group of 250 to 300 seropositive cohort members. A peripheral blood sample was provided by each donor, and peripheral blood mononuclear cells were used for TCR beta sequencing. Genomic DNA extraction from the blood cell samples was performed with the Qiagen DNeasy Blood Extraction Kit. The library relied on the immunoSEQ multiplex PCR assay. For the multiplex PCR, a mixture combining 60 forward primers for TCR Vbeta segments and 13 reverse primers for TCR Jbeta segments was used. A multiplex PCR assay on genomic DNA amplified the CDR3 region of rearranged TCR beta genes. Amplified TCR beta libraries were sequenced as 87-base-pair reads on the Illumina HiSeq System. Per the authors' processing: A later analysis tallied about 77 million unique TCR beta chains across the 650 to 750 repertoires, and some 10 million of those chains were shared by two or more donors. A nearest-neighbor algorithm error-corrected the raw reads and collapsed the reads into unique sequences, merging closely related sequences to remove PCR and sequencing errors. CDR3 sequences were aligned to IMGT reference sequences to assign V, D and J gene segments. For a sequence to be retained, at least a six-nucleotide match to both a V gene segment and a J gene segment was required. A rearrangement was called productive if the CDR3 had no stop codons and remained in frame with V and J, and every other rearrangement was called non-productive. CDR3 was defined by IMGT convention, running from the second conserved V-encoded cysteine to the conserved J-encoded phenylalanine. The earlier analysis of some 550 of the donors excluded any sequence lacking an unambiguous match to a single V gene segment. An earlier analysis of 587 of the donors classified V segments as functional when productive rearrangements were above 56.7% and as segregating when the standard deviation between donors was above 5%. A statistical classification framework was developed to diagnose cytomegalovirus status using the catalog of TCR beta chain sequences. A later analysis assigned V and J genes by comparing TCR nucleotide sequences with IMGT/GENE-DB human TR gene sequences. A later analysis assigned CDR3 sequences and most-parsimonious VDJ recombination scenarios with the TCRdist pipeline. A later analysis defined each TCR beta chain by its CDR3 amino acid sequence plus V-gene family, and excluded reads lacking a unique V-gene family. As a way to deal with suspected cross-contamination and a sequencing artifact, a later analysis dropped 640 or so nucleotide sequences that were highly shared and had low generation probability. In a later analysis, a clonal expansion index for each public chain was calculated from normalized within-repertoire ranks of inferred template counts. Generation probabilities in a later analysis came from a VDJ recombination model fitted to out-of-frame rearrangements, and those results were checked against IGoR. In a later analysis, hypergeometric tests were used to score TCR-TCR, TCR-HLA and TCR-CMV co-occurrence, with a repertoire-size bias correction applied to TCR pairs. In a later analysis, false discovery rates were estimated by permuting HLA or CMV assignments 20 times. In a later analysis, co-occurring TCRs were grouped with DBSCAN, and TCRdist sequence similarity was added when clustering was performed within HLA-allele-positive subsets. Repertoires with fewer than 30,000 or more than 120,000 public chains, plus five repertoires with anomalous nucleotide sharing, were excluded from co-occurrence clustering. TCRdb retrieved this table from immuneACCESS and kept in-frame rearrangements only. Not all clones are present; in checked studies, unresolved V genes account for under half, and no reason is known for the remainder. D and trimming were read from the DNA, whereas the V and J calls and clone size are those reported in that table. Recorded for this sample are about 130,000 clones; roughly a tenth of them occurred a single time. The biggest ten clones account for 4.5% to 5% of the sample.

The receptor comes from a woman aged 18-29 years in good health and CMV-seropositive. Material: PBMCs.

Here is the DNA: TGTGCCAGCAGCTTAGTAGCGGGAGGGCCCGGAGAGCAGTACTTC. The encoded protein is CASSLVAGGPGEQYF. The rearranged chain carries TRBV11-2 and TRBJ2-7; TRBD2 aligns with 11 central bases. Inclusive of the bounding cysteine and phenylalanine, the CDR3 is 15 residues long. This entry keeps only the CDR3 DNA: 45 bases, framed from base 1. Looking up the germline V gene yields CDR1 SGHAT and CDR2 FQNNGV. The V end gives up 1 base and the J end 7 bases, leaving 6 bases in the junction not matched to a gene.